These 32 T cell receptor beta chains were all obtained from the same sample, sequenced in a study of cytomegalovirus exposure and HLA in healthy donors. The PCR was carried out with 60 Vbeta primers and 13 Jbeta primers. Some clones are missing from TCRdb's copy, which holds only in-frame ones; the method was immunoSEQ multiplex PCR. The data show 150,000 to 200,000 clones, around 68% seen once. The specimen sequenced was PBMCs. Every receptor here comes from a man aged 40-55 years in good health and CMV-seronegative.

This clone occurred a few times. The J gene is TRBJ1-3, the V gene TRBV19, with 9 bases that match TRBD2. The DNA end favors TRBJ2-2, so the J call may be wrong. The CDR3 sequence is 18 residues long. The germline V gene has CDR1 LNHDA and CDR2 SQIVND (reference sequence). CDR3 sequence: CASSISPHVSGRTGELFF. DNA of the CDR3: TGTGCCAGTAGTATATCCCCCCATGTGAGCGGGAGGACCGGGGAGCTGTTTTTT.

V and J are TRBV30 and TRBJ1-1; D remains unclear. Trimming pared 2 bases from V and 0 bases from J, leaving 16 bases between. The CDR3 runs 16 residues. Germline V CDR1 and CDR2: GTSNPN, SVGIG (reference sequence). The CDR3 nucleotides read TGTGCCTGGAGTTCCGGGTCCATGTCCATGAACACTGAAGCTTTCTTT. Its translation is CAWSSGSMSMNTEAFF.

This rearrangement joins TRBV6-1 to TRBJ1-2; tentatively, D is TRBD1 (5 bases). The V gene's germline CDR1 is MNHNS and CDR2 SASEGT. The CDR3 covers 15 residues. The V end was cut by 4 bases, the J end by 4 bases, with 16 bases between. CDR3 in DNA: TGTGCCAGCAGTGTACCGTCCGGCCAGGGCTATGGCTACACCTTC. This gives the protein CASSVPSGQGYGYTF.

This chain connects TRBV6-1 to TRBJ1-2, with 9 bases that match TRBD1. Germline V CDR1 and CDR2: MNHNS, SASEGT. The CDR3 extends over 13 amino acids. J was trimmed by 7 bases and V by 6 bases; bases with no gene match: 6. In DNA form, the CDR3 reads TGTGCCAGCAGACGGACAGGGGAAGGTGGCTACACCTTC. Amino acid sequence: CASRRTGEGGYTF.

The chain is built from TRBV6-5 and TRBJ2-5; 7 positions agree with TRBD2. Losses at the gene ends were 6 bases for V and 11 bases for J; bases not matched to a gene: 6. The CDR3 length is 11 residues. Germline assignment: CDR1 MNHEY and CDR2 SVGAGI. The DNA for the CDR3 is TGTGCCAGCAGGGACGCGGGGGAGCAGTACTTC. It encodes CASRDAGEQYF.

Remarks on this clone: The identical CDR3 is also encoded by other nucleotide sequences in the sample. CDR3 region: CASSSLTDSGANVLTF. CDR3 coding DNA: TGTGCCAGCAGCTCACTGACAGACTCTGGGGCCAACGTCCTGACTTTC. The chain links TRBV5-6 to TRBJ2-6; D is possibly TRBD1 (5 bases). The V gene lost 3 bases and the J gene lost 0 bases, with 10 bases spanning the gap. The CDR3 has 16 residues. Germline CDR1 is SGHDT and CDR2 is YYEEEE.

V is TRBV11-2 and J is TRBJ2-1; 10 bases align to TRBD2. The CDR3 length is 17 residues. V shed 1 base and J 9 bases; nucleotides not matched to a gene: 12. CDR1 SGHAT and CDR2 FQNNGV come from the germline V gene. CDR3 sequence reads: CASSLVPSGGARSEQFF. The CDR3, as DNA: TGTGCCAGCAGCTTAGTCCCCAGCGGGGGGGCCCGGAGTGAGCAGTTCTTC.

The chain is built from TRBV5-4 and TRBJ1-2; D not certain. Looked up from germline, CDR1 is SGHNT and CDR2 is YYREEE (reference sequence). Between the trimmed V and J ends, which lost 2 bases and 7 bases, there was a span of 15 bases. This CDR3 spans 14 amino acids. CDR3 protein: CASSFPRVPGGYTF. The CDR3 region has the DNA TGTGCCAGCAGCTTCCCCCGAGTTCCGGGTGGCTACACCTTC. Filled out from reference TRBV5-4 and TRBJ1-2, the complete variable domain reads ETGVTQSPTHLIKTRGQQVTLRCSSQSGHNTVSWYQQALGQGPQFIFQYYREEENGRGNFPPRFSGLQFPNYSSELNVNALELDDSALYLCASSFPRVPGGYTFGSGTRLTVV.

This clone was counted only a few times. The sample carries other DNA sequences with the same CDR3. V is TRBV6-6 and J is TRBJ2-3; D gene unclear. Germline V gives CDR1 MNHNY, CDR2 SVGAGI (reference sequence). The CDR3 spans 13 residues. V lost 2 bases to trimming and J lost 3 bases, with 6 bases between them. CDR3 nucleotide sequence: TGTGCCAGCAGTTACCTCAGAACAGATACGCAGTATTTT. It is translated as CASSYLRTDTQYF.

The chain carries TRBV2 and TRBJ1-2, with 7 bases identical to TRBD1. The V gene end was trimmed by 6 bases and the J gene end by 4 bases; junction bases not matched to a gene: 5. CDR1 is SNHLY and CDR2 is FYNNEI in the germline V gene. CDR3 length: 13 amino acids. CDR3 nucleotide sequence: TGTGCCAGCAGGGGGGACAGCTTCTATGGCTACACCTTC. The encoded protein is CASRGDSFYGYTF.

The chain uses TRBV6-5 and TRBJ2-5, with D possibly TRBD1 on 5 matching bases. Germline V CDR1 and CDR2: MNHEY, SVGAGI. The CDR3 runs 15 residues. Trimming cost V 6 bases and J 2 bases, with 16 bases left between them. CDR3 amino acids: CASSDSLVPQETQYF. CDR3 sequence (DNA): TGTGCCAGCAGCGACAGTCTAGTCCCTCAAGAGACCCAGTACTTC.

CDR3 nucleotide sequence: TGTGCCAGCAGCATAAACAGGGTTTCCCACGAGCAGTACTTC. Translating it yields CASSINRVSHEQYF. The rearrangement joins TRBV5-4 to TRBJ2-7; TRBD1 might be the D (6 bases). Trimming took 4 bases from V and 5 from J, leaving 16 bases between them. The CDR3 spans 14 residues. Germline V lookup: CDR1 SGHNT, CDR2 YYREEE (reference sequence). The full variable domain, with the rest looked up from reference TRBV5-4 and TRBJ2-7, is ETGVTQSPTHLIKTRGQQVTLRCSSQSGHNTVSWYQQALGQGPQFIFQYYREEENGRGNFPPRFSGLQFPNYSSELNVNALELDDSALYLCASSINRVSHEQYFGPGTRLTVT.

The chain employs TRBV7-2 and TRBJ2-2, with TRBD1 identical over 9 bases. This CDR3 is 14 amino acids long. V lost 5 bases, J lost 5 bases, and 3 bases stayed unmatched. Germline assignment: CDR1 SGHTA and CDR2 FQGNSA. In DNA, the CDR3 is TGTGCCAGCAGCCTGACAGGGGGAACCGGGGAGCTGTTTTTT. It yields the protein CASSLTGGTGELFF.

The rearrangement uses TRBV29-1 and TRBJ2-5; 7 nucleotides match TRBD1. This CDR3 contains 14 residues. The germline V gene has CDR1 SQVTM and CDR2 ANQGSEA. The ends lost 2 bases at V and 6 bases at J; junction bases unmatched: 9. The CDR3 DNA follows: TGCAGCGTTGAATCTAGGGGGCGTCTAAAGACCCAGTACTTC. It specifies CSVESRGRLKTQYF.

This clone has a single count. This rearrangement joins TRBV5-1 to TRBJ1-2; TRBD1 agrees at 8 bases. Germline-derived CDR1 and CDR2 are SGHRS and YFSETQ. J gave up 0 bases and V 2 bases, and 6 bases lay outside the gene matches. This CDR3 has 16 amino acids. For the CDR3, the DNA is TGCGCCAGCAGCTTTGGACAGGGAAAAGCTAACTATGGCTACACCTTC. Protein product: CASSFGQGKANYGYTF.

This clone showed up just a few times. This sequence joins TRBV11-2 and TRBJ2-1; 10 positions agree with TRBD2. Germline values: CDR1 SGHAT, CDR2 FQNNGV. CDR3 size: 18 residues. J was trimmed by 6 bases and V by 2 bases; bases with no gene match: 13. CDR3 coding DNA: TGTGCCAGCAGCTTAAATCCTAGCGGGAGCGCTACTCGCAATGAGCAGTTCTTC. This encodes CASSLNPSGSATRNEQFF. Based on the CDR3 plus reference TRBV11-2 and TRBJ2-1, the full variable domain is EAGVAQSPRYKIIEKRQSVAFWCNPISGHATLYWYQQILGQGPKLLIQFQNNGVVDDSQLPKDRFSAERLKGVDSTLKIQPAKLEDSAVYLCASSLNPSGSATRNEQFFGPGTRLTVL.

The CDR3 loop reads CASSPTGAGQPQHF. In nucleotides, the CDR3 is TGTGCCAGCAGCCCAACAGGGGCTGGACAGCCCCAGCATTTT. The chain recombines TRBV7-3 with TRBJ1-5; 7 nucleotides line up with TRBD1. Germline-derived CDR1 and CDR2 are SGHTA and FQGTGA. The CDR3 spans 14 residues. Trimming at V came to 5 bases and at J to 7 bases, leaving 8 bases not matched to a gene.

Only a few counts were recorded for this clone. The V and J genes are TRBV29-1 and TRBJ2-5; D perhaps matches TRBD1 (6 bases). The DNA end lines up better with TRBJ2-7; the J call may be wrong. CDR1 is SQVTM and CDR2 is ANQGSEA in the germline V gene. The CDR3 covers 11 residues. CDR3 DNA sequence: TGCAGCGTTATCAGGGGCTACGAGCAGTACTTC. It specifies CSVIRGYEQYF.

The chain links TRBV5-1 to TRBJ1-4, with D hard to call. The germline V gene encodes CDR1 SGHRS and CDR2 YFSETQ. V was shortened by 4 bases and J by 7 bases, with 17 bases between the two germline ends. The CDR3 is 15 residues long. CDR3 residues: CASSHLRAEGEKLFF. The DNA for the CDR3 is TGCGCCAGCAGCCACCTAAGGGCGGAGGGTGAAAAACTGTTTTTT.

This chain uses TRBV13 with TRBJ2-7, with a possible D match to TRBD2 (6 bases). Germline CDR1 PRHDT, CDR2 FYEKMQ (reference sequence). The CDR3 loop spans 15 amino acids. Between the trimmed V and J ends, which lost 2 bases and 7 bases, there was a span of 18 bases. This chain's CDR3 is CASSLWEAGPREQYF. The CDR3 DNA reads TGTGCCAGCAGCTTATGGGAAGCGGGTCCGCGTGAGCAGTACTTC. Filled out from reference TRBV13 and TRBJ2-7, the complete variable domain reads AAGVIQSPRHLIKEKRETATLKCYPIPRHDTVYWYQQGPGQDPQFLISFYEKMQSDKGSIPDRFSAQQFSDYHSELNMSSLELGDSALYFCASSLWEAGPREQYFGPGTRLTVT.

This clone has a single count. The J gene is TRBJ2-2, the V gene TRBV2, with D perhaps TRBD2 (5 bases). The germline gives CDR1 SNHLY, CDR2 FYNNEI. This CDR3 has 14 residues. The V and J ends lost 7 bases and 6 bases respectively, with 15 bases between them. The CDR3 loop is CASTKGAGAGELFF. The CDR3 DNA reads TGTGCCAGCACCAAGGGAGCTGGCGCCGGGGAGCTGTTTTTT.

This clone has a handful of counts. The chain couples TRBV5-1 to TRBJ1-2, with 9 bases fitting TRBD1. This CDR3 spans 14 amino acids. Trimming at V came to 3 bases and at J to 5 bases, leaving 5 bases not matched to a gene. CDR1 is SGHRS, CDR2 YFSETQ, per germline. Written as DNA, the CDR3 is TGCGCCAGCAGCTCGACAGGGGGGGAATATGGCTACACCTTC. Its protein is CASSSTGGEYGYTF.

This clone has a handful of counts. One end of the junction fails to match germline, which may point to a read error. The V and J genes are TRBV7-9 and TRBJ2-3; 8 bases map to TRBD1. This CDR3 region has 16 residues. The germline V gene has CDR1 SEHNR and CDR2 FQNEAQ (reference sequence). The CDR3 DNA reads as TGTTCCAGCAGAGCTCAGGGGGCGATGGCAACAGATACGCAGTATTTT. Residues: CSSRAQGAMATDTQYF.

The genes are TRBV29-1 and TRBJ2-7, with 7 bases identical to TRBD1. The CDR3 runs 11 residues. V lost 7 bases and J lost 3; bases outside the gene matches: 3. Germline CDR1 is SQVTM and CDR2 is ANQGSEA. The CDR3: CSAGTDYEQYF. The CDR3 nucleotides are TGCAGCGCAGGGACAGACTACGAGCAGTACTTC.

The CDR3 DNA follows: TGTGCCAGCAGCACGGGACAGGGTTTATACGAGCAGTACTTC. Its protein is CASSTGQGLYEQYF. The genes are TRBV7-9 and TRBJ2-7; 9 bases are shared with TRBD1. J gave up 4 bases and V 5 bases, and 6 bases lay outside the gene matches. The CDR3 contains 14 residues. From germline, CDR1 is SEHNR and CDR2 FQNEAQ (reference sequence). The variable domain in full, completed from reference TRBV7-9 and TRBJ2-7, reads DTGVSQNPRHKITKRGQNVTFRCDPISEHNRLYWYRQTLGQGPEFLTYFQNEAQLEKSRLLSDRFSAERPKGSFSTLEIQRTEQGDSAMYLCASSTGQGLYEQYFGPGTRLTVT.

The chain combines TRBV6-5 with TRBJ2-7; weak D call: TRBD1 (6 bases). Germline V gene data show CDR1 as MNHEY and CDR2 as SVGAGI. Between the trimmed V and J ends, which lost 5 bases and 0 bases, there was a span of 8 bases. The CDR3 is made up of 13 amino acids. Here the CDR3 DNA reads TGTGCCAGCAGTCGGGACAACTCCTACGAGCAGTACTTC. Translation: CASSRDNSYEQYF.

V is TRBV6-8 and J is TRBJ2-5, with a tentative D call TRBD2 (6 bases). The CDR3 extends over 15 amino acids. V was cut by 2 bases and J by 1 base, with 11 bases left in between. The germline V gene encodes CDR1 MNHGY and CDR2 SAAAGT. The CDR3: CASSYPGDFQETQYF. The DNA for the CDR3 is TGTGCCAGCAGTTACCCGGGGGACTTCCAAGAGACCCAGTACTTC.

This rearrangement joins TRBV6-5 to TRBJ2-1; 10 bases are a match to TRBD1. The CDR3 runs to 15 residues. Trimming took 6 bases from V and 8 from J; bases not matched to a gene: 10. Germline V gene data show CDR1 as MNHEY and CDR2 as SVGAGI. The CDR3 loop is CASRLRDRGLDEQFF. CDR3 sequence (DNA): TGTGCCAGCAGACTCCGGGACAGGGGCTTGGATGAGCAGTTCTTC.

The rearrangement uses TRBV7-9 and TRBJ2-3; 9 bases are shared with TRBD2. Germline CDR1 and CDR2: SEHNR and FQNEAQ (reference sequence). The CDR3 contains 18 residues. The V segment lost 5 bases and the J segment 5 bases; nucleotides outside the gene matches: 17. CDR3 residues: CASSPPTASGDRGDTQYF. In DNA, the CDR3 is TGTGCCAGCAGCCCCCCGACGGCTAGCGGGGATAGGGGAGATACGCAGTATTTT. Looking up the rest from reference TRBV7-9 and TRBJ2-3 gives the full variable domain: DTGVSQNPRHKITKRGQNVTFRCDPISEHNRLYWYRQTLGQGPEFLTYFQNEAQLEKSRLLSDRFSAERPKGSFSTLEIQRTEQGDSAMYLCASSPPTASGDRGDTQYFGPGTRLTVL.

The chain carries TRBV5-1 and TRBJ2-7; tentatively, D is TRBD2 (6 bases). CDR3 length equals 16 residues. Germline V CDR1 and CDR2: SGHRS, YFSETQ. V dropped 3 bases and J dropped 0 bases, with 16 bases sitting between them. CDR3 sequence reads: CASSWPEGVSSYEQYF. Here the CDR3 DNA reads TGCGCCAGCAGCTGGCCGGAGGGCGTAAGCTCCTACGAGCAGTACTTC.

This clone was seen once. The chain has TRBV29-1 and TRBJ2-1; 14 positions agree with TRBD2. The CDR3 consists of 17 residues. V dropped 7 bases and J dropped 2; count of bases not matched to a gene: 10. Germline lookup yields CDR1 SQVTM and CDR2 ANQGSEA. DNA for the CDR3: TGCAGCGCCACCGGGACTAGCGGGAGCGTCACCTACAATGAGCAGTTCTTC. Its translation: CSATGTSGSVTYNEQFF.

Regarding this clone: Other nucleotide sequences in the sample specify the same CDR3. Here the CDR3 DNA reads TGTGCCAGCTCCCCAGGGACAGGGAACAATCAGCCCCAGCATTTT. It specifies CASSPGTGNNQPQHF. This chain connects TRBV18 to TRBJ1-5, with 9 nucleotides matching TRBD1. The CDR3 runs to 15 residues. The V gene end was trimmed by 6 bases and the J gene end by 3 bases; junction bases not matched to a gene: 6. Germline V gene data show CDR1 as KGHSH and CDR2 as LQKENI.